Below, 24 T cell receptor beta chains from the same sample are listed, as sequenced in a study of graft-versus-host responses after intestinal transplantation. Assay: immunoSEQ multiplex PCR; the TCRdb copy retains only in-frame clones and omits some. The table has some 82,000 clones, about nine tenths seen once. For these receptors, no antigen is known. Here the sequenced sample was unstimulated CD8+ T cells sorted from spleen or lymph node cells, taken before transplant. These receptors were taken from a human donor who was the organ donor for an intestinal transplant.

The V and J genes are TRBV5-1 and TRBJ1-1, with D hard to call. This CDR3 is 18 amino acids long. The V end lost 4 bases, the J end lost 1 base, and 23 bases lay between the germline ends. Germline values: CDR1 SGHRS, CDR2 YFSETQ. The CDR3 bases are TGCGCCAGCAGCCACTTGGTGGCGGGCGCGATTGGGAACACTGAAGCTTTCTTT. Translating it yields CASSHLVAGAIGNTEAFF.

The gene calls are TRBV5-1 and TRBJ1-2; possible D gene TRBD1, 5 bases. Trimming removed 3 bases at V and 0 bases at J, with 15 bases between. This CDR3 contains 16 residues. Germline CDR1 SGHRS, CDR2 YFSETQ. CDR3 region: CASSSRWTPANYGYTF. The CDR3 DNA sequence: TGCGCCAGCAGCTCCAGGTGGACACCTGCTAACTATGGCTACACCTTC.

The CDR3 region is CASSPGQAPYEQYF. In nucleotides, the CDR3 is TGCGCCAGCAGCCCGGGACAGGCACCTTACGAGCAGTACTTC. This chain connects TRBV5-1 to TRBJ2-7; 8 bases line up with TRBD1. The junction had 7 bases not matched to a gene; V was cut back by 4 bases and J by 4 bases. This CDR3 is built from 14 residues. CDR1 is SGHRS and CDR2 is YFSETQ in the germline V gene.

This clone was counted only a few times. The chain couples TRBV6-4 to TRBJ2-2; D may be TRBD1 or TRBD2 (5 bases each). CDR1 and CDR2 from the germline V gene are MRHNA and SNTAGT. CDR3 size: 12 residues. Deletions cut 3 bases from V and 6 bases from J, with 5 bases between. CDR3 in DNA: TGTGCCAGCAGTGAGGGGGCCGGGGAGCTGTTTTTT. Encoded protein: CASSEGAGELFF.

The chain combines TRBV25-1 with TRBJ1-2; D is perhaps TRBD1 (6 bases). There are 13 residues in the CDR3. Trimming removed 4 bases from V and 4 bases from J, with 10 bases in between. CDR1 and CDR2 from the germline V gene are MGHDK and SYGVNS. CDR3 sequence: CASSAGQFYGYTF. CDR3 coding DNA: TGTGCCAGCAGTGCCGGACAGTTCTATGGCTACACCTTC.

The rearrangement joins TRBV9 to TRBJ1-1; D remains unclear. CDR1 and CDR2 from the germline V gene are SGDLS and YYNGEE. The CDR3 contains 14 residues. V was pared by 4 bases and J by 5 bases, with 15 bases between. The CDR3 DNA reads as TGTGCCAGCAGCCGATCCTGGTACCCGACTGAAGCTTTCTTT. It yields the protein CASSRSWYPTEAFF.

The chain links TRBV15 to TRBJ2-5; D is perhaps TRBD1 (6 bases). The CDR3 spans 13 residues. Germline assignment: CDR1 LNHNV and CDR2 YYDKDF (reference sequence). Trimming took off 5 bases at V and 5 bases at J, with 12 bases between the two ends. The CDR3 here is CATSGRQEETQYF. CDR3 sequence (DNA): TGTGCCACCAGCGGGAGACAGGAGGAGACCCAGTACTTC.

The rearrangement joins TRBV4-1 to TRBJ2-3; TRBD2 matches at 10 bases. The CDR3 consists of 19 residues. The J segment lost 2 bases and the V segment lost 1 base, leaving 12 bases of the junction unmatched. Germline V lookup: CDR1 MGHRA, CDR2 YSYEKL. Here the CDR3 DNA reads TGCGCCAGCAGCCAAGTCCCTAGCGGGGGTAATCCCTACACAGATACGCAGTATTTT. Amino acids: CASSQVPSGGNPYTDTQYF.

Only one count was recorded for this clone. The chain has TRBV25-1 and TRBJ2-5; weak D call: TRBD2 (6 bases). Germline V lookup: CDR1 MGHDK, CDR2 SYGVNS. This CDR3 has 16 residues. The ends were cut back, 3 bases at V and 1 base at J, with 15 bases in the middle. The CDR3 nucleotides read TGTGCCAGCAGTGACTGGGGGGAGGACCTCCAAGAGACCCAGTACTTC. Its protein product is CASSDWGEDLQETQYF.

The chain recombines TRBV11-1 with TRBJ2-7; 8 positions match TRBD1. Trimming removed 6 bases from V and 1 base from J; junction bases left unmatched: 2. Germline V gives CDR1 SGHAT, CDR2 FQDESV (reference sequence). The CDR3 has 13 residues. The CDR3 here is CASRNRGSYEQYF. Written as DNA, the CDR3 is TGTGCCAGCAGAAACAGGGGGTCCTACGAGCAGTACTTC.

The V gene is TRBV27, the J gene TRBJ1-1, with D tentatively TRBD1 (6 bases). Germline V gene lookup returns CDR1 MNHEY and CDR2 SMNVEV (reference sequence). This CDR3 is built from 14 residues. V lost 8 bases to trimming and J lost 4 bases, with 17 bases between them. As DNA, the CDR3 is TGTGCCAGCCAAGGCCTCGGAGGGGGCACTGAAGCTTTCTTT. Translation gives CASQGLGGGTEAFF.

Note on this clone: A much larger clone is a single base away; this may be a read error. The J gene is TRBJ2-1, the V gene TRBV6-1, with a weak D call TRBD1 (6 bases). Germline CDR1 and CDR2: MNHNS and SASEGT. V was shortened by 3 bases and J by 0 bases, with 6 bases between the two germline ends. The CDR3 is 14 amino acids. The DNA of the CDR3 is TGTGCCAGCAGTGAGGACAGCTCCTACAATGAGCAGTTCTTC. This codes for CASSEDSSYNEQFF.

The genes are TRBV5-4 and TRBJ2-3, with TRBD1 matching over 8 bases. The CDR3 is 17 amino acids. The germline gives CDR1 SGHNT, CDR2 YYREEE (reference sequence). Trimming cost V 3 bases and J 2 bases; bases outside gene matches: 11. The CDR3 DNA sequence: TGTGCCAGCAGCTCAGCCGGGACAGGAGTATTCACAGATACGCAGTATTTT. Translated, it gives CASSSAGTGVFTDTQYF.

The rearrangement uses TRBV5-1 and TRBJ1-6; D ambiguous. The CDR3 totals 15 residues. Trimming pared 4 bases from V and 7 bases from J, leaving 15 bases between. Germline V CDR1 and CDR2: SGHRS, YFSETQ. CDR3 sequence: CASSLVGYNNSPLHF. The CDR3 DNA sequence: TGCGCCAGCAGCCTAGTGGGGTACAACAATTCACCCCTCCACTTT.

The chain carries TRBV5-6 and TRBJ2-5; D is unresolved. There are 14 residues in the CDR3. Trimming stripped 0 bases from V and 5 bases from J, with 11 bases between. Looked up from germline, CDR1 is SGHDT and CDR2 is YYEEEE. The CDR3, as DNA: TGTGCCAGCAGCTTGGAGTTTTCGGATGAGACCCAGTACTTC. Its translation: CASSLEFSDETQYF.

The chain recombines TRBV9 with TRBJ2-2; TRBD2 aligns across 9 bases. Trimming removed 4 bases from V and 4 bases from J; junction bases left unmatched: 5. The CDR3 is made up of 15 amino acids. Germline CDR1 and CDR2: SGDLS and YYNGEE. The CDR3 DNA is TGTGCCAGCAGCCCGGGGACTAGCAGCACCGGGGAGCTGTTTTTT. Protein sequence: CASSPGTSSTGELFF.

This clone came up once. The DNA for the CDR3 is TGTGCCAGCGATAACACCGGGGAGCTGTTTTTT. This translates into CASDNTGELFF. J is TRBJ2-2 and V is TRBV28; D is ambiguous. The CDR3 consists of 11 residues. Looked up from germline, CDR1 is MDHEN and CDR2 is SYDVKM. V lost 8 bases, J lost 2 bases, and 3 bases lay in between.

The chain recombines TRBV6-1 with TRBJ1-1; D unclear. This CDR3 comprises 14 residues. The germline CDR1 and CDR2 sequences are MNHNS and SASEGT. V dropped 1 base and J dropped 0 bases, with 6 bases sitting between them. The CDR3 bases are TGTGCCAGCAGTGAAGGGACTTTGAACACTGAAGCTTTCTTT. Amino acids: CASSEGTLNTEAFF.

CDR3 nucleotide sequence: TGTGCCCCAGAGATGAACACTGAAGCTTTCTTT. Translating gives CAPEMNTEAFF. This chain uses TRBV10-3 with TRBJ1-1; no reliable D call. CDR1 is ENHRY and CDR2 is SYGVKD in the germline V gene. Trimming took 11 bases from V and 0 from J, leaving 7 bases between them. This CDR3 is built from 11 residues.

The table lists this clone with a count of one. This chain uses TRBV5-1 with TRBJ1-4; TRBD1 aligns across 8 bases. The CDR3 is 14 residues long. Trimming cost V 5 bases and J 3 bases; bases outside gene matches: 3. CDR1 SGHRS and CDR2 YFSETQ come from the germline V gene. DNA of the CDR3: TGCGCCAGCAGACAGGGGGAGGCTAATGAAAAACTGTTTTTT. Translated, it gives CASRQGEANEKLFF.

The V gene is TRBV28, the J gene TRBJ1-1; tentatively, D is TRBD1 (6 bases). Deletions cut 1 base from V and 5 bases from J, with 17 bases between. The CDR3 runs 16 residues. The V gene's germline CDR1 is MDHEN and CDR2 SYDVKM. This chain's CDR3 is CASSLLVGGQWTEAFF. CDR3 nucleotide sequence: TGTGCCAGCAGTTTATTAGTCGGGGGGCAATGGACTGAAGCTTTCTTT.

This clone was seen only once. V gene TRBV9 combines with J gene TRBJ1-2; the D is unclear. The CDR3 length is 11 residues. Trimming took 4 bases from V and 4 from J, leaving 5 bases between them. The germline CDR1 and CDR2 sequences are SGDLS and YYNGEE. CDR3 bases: TGTGCCAGCAGCCCTGGCTATGGCTACACCTTC. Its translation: CASSPGYGYTF.

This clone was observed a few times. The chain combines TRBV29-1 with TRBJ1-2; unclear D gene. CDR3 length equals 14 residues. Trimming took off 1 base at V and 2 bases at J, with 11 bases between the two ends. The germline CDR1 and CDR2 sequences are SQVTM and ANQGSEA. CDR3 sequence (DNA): TGCAGCGTTGAAGCGATGGGCTCCAACTATGGCTACACCTTC. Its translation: CSVEAMGSNYGYTF.

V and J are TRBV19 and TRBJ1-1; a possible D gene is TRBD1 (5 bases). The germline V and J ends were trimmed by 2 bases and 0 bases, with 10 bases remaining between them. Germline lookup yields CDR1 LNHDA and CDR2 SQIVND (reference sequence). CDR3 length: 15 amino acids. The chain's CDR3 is CASSIKGPLNTEAFF. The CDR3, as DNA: TGTGCCAGTAGTATAAAGGGGCCACTGAACACTGAAGCTTTCTTT.